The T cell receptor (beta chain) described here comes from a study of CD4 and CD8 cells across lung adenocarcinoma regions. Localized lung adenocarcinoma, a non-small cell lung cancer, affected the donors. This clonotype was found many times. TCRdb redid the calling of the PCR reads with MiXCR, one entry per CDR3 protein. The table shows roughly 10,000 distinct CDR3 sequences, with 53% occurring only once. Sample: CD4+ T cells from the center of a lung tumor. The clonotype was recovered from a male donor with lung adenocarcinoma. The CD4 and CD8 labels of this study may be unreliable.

The CDR3 spells CASSQDLAGGLYQETQYF. DNA for the CDR3: TGCGCCAGCAGCCAAGATCTAGCGGGGGGCCTGTACCAAGAGACCCAGTACTTC. V and J are TRBV4-1 and TRBJ2-5; TRBD2 matches 11 bases. With V trimmed by 0 bases and J by 0 bases, 6 bases remained unmatched. The CDR3 runs to 18 residues. Germline V lookup: CDR1 MGHRA, CDR2 YSYEKL.